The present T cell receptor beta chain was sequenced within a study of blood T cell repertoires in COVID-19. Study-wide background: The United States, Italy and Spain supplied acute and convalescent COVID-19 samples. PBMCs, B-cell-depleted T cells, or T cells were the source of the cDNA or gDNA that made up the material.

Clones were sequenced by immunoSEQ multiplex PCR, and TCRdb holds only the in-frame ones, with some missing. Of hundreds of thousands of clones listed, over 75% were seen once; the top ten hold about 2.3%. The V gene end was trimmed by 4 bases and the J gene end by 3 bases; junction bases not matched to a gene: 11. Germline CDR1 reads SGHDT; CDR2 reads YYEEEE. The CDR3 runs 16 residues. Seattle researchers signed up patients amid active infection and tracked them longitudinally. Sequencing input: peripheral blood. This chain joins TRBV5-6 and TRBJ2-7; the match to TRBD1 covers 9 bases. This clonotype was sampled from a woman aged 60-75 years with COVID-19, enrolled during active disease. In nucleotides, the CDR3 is TGTGCCAGCAGCGTTGGACGCGGACAGGGGCTCTACGAGCAGTACTTC. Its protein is CASSVGRGQGLYEQYF.